A single sample gave rise to the 16 T cell receptor beta chains below, sequenced in a study of blood T cells in healthy people across ages. With a J-beta primer mix and a sample-barcoded 5' primer, a second PCR ran about 7 to 12 cycles. TCRdb used MiXCR to reprocess the 5' RACE reads, holding one entry per CDR3 protein. The sample shows a few hundred thousand distinct CDR3 sequences, roughly 28% of them seen only once. The specimen sequenced was blood. All receptors come from a woman aged 70-85 years in good health.

V is TRBV28 and J is TRBJ1-2; no clear D gene. Germline V gene data show CDR1 as MDHEN and CDR2 as SYDVKM. Trimming took off 3 bases at V and 5 bases at J, with 10 bases between the two ends. This CDR3 has 13 amino acids. The CDR3 reads CASSLTQLYGYTF. CDR3 in DNA: TGTGCCAGCAGTTTGACTCAGCTATATGGCTACACCTTC.

The V and J genes are TRBV29-1 and TRBJ2-3; no definite D call. V was cut by 4 bases and J by 6 bases, with 17 bases left in between. The CDR3 contains 14 residues. Germline CDR1 SQVTM, CDR2 ANQGSEA. The CDR3 protein is CSVVIGRITDTQYF. Written as DNA, the CDR3 is TGCAGCGTTGTAATAGGACGTATCACGGATACGCAGTATTTT.

This rearrangement joins TRBV7-2 to TRBJ2-7; tentatively, D is TRBD2 (6 bases). Trimming pared 2 bases from V and 3 bases from J, leaving 11 bases between. The germline gives CDR1 SGHTA, CDR2 FQGNSA. This CDR3 region has 14 residues. In DNA, the CDR3 is TGTGCCAGCAGCTTATCGATCGGGGGCTACGAGCAGTACTTC. This gives the protein CASSLSIGGYEQYF.

This clonotype has just a few counts. The chain employs TRBV20-1 and TRBJ2-1; no clear D. Germline V gene lookup returns CDR1 DFQATT and CDR2 SNEGSKA (reference sequence). The V and J ends lost 6 bases and 9 bases respectively, with 15 bases between them. The CDR3 loop spans 12 amino acids. CDR3: CSAPGRWGEQFF. The CDR3 coding sequence is TGCAGTGCGCCCGGGCGGTGGGGTGAGCAGTTCTTC.

This clonotype was observed a single time. The chain carries TRBV5-6 and TRBJ2-5, with unresolved D. The J call may be mistaken, given a closer DNA end match to TRBJ2-7. The CDR3 is made up of 13 amino acids. The germline CDR1 and CDR2 sequences are SGHDT and YYEEEE. The CDR3: CASSWGWSDEQYF. CDR3 DNA sequence: TGTGCCAGCAGTTGGGGTTGGAGTGACGAGCAGTACTTC.

This clonotype was counted a single time. The chain combines TRBV12-3 or TRBV12-4 with TRBJ2-3, with D perhaps matching TRBD1 or TRBD2 (5 bases each). This CDR3 is built from 17 residues. V shed 2 bases and J shed 2 bases, with 17 bases lying between them. CDR3 loop: CASSLNNGGGATDTQYF. DNA of the CDR3: TGTGCCAGCAGTTTAAATAATGGGGGTGGGGCCACAGATACGCAGTATTTT.

This clonotype has more than one count but fewer than ten. The chain recombines TRBV7-2 with TRBJ1-4; D gene ambiguous. V shed 5 bases and J shed 4 bases, with 14 bases lying between them. CDR3 length equals 15 residues. Germline V gives CDR1 SGHTA, CDR2 FQGNSA. In DNA form, the CDR3 reads TGTGCCAGCAGCCCGGACCCAGCAGATAATGAAAAACTGTTTTTT. It specifies CASSPDPADNEKLFF. The whole variable domain, filled in from reference TRBV7-2 and TRBJ1-4, reads GAGVSQSPSNKVTEKGKDVELRCDPISGHTALYWYRQSLGQGLEFLIYFQGNSAPDKSGLPSDRFSAERTGGSVSTLTIQRTQQEDSAVYLCASSPDPADNEKLFFGSGTQLSVL.

V and J are TRBV7-3 and TRBJ2-1; TRBD2 matches at 7 bases. Germline CDR1 reads SGHTA; CDR2 reads FQGTGA. The V and J ends lost 4 bases and 10 bases, in that order; junction bases with no gene match: 10. This CDR3 contains 14 residues. The CDR3 reads CASSSLAGSGEQFF. The CDR3 coding sequence is TGTGCCAGCAGCTCGTTAGCGGGTTCGGGGGAGCAGTTCTTC.

This chain uses TRBV27 with TRBJ2-5; D possibly corresponds to TRBD1 (5 bases). The end of the DNA fits TRBJ2-7 better, so the J call may be wrong. This CDR3 contains 13 residues. The germline CDR1 and CDR2 sequences are MNHEY and SMNVEV (reference sequence). The CDR3 region has the DNA TGTGCCAGCAGTCCCACTCACAGGTACGAGCAGTACTTC. Residues: CASSPTHRYEQYF.

Only a few counts were recorded for this clonotype. The J gene is TRBJ1-6, the V gene TRBV27, with D tentatively TRBD1 (5 bases). This CDR3 contains 14 residues. Germline-derived CDR1 and CDR2 are MNHEY and SMNVEV (reference sequence). V lost 1 base to trimming and J lost 10 bases, with 11 bases between them. DNA for the CDR3: TGTGCCAGCAGTTTATTCCAGGGAGGGTCACCCCTCCACTTT. This sequence encodes CASSLFQGGSPLHF.

The V and J genes are TRBV5-1 and TRBJ1-4; TRBD1 might be the D (6 bases). V lost 3 bases, J lost 0 bases, and 12 bases lay in between. CDR1 and CDR2 (germline): SGHRS, YFSETQ. CDR3 length equals 16 residues. This CDR3 is CASSSLQGTTNEKLFF. The CDR3 nucleotides are TGCGCCAGCAGCTCATTACAGGGAACAACTAATGAAAAACTGTTTTTT.

This clonotype was seen a few times. This chain links TRBV6-1 with TRBJ1-4; unclear D gene. The CDR3 spans 12 residues. V was shortened by 10 bases and J by 7 bases, with 13 bases between the two germline ends. Germline V gives CDR1 MNHNS, CDR2 SASEGT. CDR3 in DNA: TGTGCCACCTCACCCGGGAGTGAAAAACTGTTTTTT. Translation gives CATSPGSEKLFF.

This clonotype was counted ten times or more. The V call is TRBV12-3 or TRBV12-4, the J call TRBJ2-5; unclear D gene. Trimming removed 1 base at V and 5 bases at J, with 5 bases between. This CDR3 has 12 residues. In nucleotides, the CDR3 is TGTGCCAGCAGTTTAGGTTGGGAGACCCAGTACTTC. Its protein is CASSLGWETQYF.

The CDR3 bases are TGTGCCATCAGTGAACCGGGACATGAGTTTTCCTACAATGAGCAGTTCTTC. Translation gives CAISEPGHEFSYNEQFF. V is TRBV10-3 and J is TRBJ2-1; a weak D match, TRBD1 (6 bases). V lost 3 bases to trimming and J lost 1 base, with 16 bases between them. Germline CDR1 reads ENHRY; CDR2 reads SYGVKD. CDR3 length equals 17 residues.

This clonotype was detected only a few times. The V gene is TRBV20-1, the J gene TRBJ2-5; D is unresolved. Deletions cut 5 bases from V and 2 bases from J, with 6 bases between. Germline CDR1 DFQATT, CDR2 SNEGSKA (reference sequence). The CDR3 covers 11 residues. The CDR3 is CSAGPQETQYF. DNA of the CDR3: TGCAGTGCTGGCCCGCAAGAGACCCAGTACTTC.

The genes are TRBV7-9 and TRBJ2-1; 8 bases fit TRBD2. J lost 2 bases, V lost 4 bases, and 1 base had no gene match. This CDR3 has 14 residues. Per germline, CDR1 SEHNR and CDR2 FQNEAQ (reference sequence). This CDR3 reads CASSSTSAYNEQFF. The CDR3, as DNA: TGTGCCAGCAGCTCGACTAGCGCCTACAATGAGCAGTTCTTC.